A single sample gave rise to the 2 T cell receptor beta chains below, sequenced in a study of T cell responses to AZD1222 COVID-19 vaccine. Repertoires were generated with immunoSEQ multiplex PCR, while TCRdb's copy carries only in-frame clones and drops some. Of about 130,000 clones in the sample, roughly 90% were seen once. The sequencing here drew on peripheral blood, taken on day 0 of AZD1222 vaccination. These receptors all come from an adult in good health.

The chain is built from TRBV19 and TRBJ2-2; D ambiguous. This CDR3 has 12 amino acids. Trimming took off 6 bases at V and 9 bases at J, with 11 bases between the two ends. In germline, CDR1 is LNHDA, CDR2 SQIVND (reference sequence). In nucleotides, the CDR3 is TGTGCCAGTAGAGCTCCCCCCCGGGAGCTGTTTTTT. This gives the protein CASRAPPRELFF.

The chain uses TRBV19 and TRBJ1-1; D gene ambiguous. With 4 bases removed from V and 1 base from J, the gap between germline ends came to 16 bases. The CDR3 extends over 16 amino acids. Germline CDR1 LNHDA, CDR2 SQIVND (reference sequence). The CDR3 DNA reads TGTGCCAGTAGTACCCGTCAGACATCCCAGAACACTGAAGCTTTCTTT. As protein: CASSTRQTSQNTEAFF.